The present entry profiles one T cell receptor (beta chain) with its context. Authors' processing steps: Amplification from reference gene primers served as the basis for estimated nucleated cell counts. Method: immunoSEQ multiplex PCR; TCRdb's copy keeps in-frame clones and lacks some. The V and J calls and clone size were taken over from that table, and D and trimming were inferred from the DNA. The table shows about 100,000 clones, with roughly 79% occurring only once. The data were obtained in a study of blood T cell repertoires in COVID-19. Looking at the study overall: Sources were T cells, B-cell-depleted T cells, or PBMCs; the material itself was cDNA or gDNA.

Sequenced: peripheral blood. This receptor was obtained from a woman in her sixties or seventies with acute or convalescent COVID-19.

The CDR3 reads CATSTGTGIGNTIYF. The CDR3 DNA is TGTGCCACCAGCACCGGGACAGGGATCGGAAACACCATATATTTT. The chain carries TRBV15 and TRBJ1-3; 9 bases line up with TRBD1. J gave up 4 bases and V 4 bases, and 5 bases lay outside the gene matches. This CDR3 is built from 15 residues. The germline CDR1 and CDR2 sequences are LNHNV and YYDKDF (reference sequence).